These 29 T cell receptor beta chains came from one sample sequenced in a study of shared clonotypes between healthy human individuals. This table comes from immunoSEQ multiplex PCR, and its TCRdb copy is limited to in-frame clones, with some not included. The sample yields millions of clones, roughly 94% seen once. Input material: naive CD4+ T cells sorted from blood. Subset defined: CD45RA+ positively selected. Source of these receptors: a man younger than 35 in good health.

The chain recombines TRBV30 with TRBJ1-5; 7 nucleotides line up with TRBD1. This CDR3 region has 14 residues. CDR1 is GTSNPN and CDR2 is SVGIG in the germline V gene (reference sequence). V lost 8 bases, J lost 6 bases, and 13 bases stayed unmatched. The CDR3 loop is CALSLQGTGQPQHF. The DNA of the CDR3 is TGTGCCCTGAGCCTACAGGGGACGGGTCAGCCCCAGCATTTT. The entire variable domain, with the rest obtained from reference TRBV30 and TRBJ1-5, is as follows: SQTIHQWPATLVQPVGSPLSLECTVEGTSNPNLYWYRQAAGRGLQLLFYSVGIGQISSEVPQNLSASRPQDRQFILSSKKLLLSDSGFYLCALSLQGTGQPQHFGDGTRLSIL.

The V gene is TRBV4-3, the J gene TRBJ1-2, with TRBD1 matching over 10 bases. In germline, CDR1 is LGHNA, CDR2 YSLEER. CDR3 length equals 17 residues. J lost 2 bases, V lost 0 bases, and 6 bases had no gene match. CDR3 residues: CASSQDTPTGGNYGYTF. In DNA form, the CDR3 reads TGCGCCAGCAGCCAAGATACCCCGACAGGGGGCAACTATGGCTACACCTTC.

This sequence joins TRBV20-1 and TRBJ2-7, with D hard to call. The CDR3 consists of 11 residues. Germline V CDR1 and CDR2: DFQATT, SNEGSKA (reference sequence). V lost 3 bases and J 4 bases, leaving 7 bases between the germline ends. The CDR3 sequence is CSASSEYEQYF. CDR3 nucleotide sequence: TGCAGTGCTAGTTCAGAGTACGAGCAGTACTTC.

This clone appeared once. The V and J genes are TRBV5-3 and TRBJ1-5; D is unresolved. TRBV5-3 is noted as an ORF with a role that remains uncertain. This CDR3 has 15 residues. V was shortened by 2 bases and J by 1 base, with 10 bases between the two germline ends. CDR3 in amino acids: CARSLGPGSNQPQHF. In DNA form, the CDR3 reads TGTGCCAGAAGCTTAGGCCCTGGGAGCAATCAGCCCCAGCATTTT.

The chain has TRBV6-1 and TRBJ1-3, with 11 bases matching TRBD1. The CDR3 spans 15 residues. Germline loops: CDR1 MNHNS, CDR2 SASEGT. The trim removed 7 bases at V and 8 bases at J, leaving 10 bases unmatched. The CDR3 here is CASTPGTGGMDTIYF. CDR3 DNA: TGTGCCAGCACCCCGGGGACAGGGGGTATGGACACCATATATTTT.

The chain combines TRBV4-3 with TRBJ1-2, with D perhaps TRBD1 (5 bases). This CDR3 comprises 15 residues. Germline loops: CDR1 LGHNA, CDR2 YSLEER. Trimming removed 0 bases at V and 7 bases at J, with 15 bases between. The CDR3: CASSQDHDSHPGYTF. CDR3 nucleotides: TGCGCCAGCAGCCAAGATCACGACAGTCATCCTGGCTACACCTTC.

The rearrangement uses TRBV6-4 and TRBJ2-1; TRBD2 aligns across 13 bases. Trimming cost V 4 bases and J 6 bases; bases outside gene matches: 6. The CDR3 consists of 16 residues. Germline CDR1 and CDR2: MRHNA and SNTAGT. DNA for the CDR3: TGTGCCAGCAGTGGCTCCGGGACTAGCGGGACCAATGAGCAGTTCTTC. Its translation is CASSGSGTSGTNEQFF.

This clone was seen only once. The chain has TRBV6-5 and TRBJ1-6; 7 positions agree with TRBD1. Germline V gene data show CDR1 as MNHEY and CDR2 as SVGAGI. With V trimmed by 4 bases and J by 7 bases, 10 bases remained unmatched. This CDR3 comprises 16 residues. In DNA, the CDR3 is TGTGCCAGCAGTTCCACGGGACAGAGAGTCAATTCACCCCTCCACTTT. It codes for CASSSTGQRVNSPLHF.

The V call is TRBV7-2, the J call TRBJ2-7; no firm D call. The length of the CDR3 is 14 residues. Between the trimmed V and J ends, which lost 1 base and 2 bases, there was a span of 9 bases. Germline V CDR1 and CDR2: SGHTA, FQGNSA. The CDR3 is CASSLGKVTYEQYF. In DNA, the CDR3 is TGTGCCAGCAGCTTAGGGAAGGTTACCTACGAGCAGTACTTC.

Remarks on this clone: Other DNA sequences within the sample encode an identical CDR3. The rearrangement uses TRBV30 and TRBJ2-3; D is ambiguous. The CDR3 spans 13 residues. The germline V gene encodes CDR1 GTSNPN and CDR2 SVGIG (reference sequence). Trimming removed 0 bases from V and 3 bases from J, with 7 bases in between. The CDR3 spells CAWSVDGTDTQYF. For the CDR3, the DNA is TGTGCCTGGAGTGTAGACGGTACAGATACGCAGTATTTT.

Points on this clone: The CDR3 carries no conserved terminal phenylalanine or tryptophan, so it likely arises from a read error. No DNA is shown, since the ends of the CDR3 on it are uncertain; the CDR3 is the one TCRdb lists. This chain joins TRBV27 and TRBJ2-3; TRBD2 reflects the table's D call only, with no check against the DNA. Germline values: CDR1 MNHEY, CDR2 SMNVEV (reference sequence). With termini counted, the CDR3 has 10 amino acids. This CDR3 is CASSYHRVVG.

In this sample, this clone turned up once. The chain links TRBV5-4 to TRBJ2-5; 8 bases match TRBD2. The CDR3 consists of 14 residues. CDR1 is SGHNT and CDR2 is YYREEE in the germline V gene (reference sequence). After removal of 2 bases from V and 3 bases from J, the junction contained 3 bases not matched to a gene. CDR3 sequence: CASSLLADKETQYF. As DNA, the CDR3 is TGTGCCAGCAGCTTACTAGCGGATAAAGAGACCCAGTACTTC.

This clone was recorded only once. Other nucleotide sequences in the sample specify the same CDR3. V usage is TRBV6-5 and J usage is TRBJ2-2, with a tentative D call TRBD1 (7 bases). This CDR3 region has 15 residues. CDR1 MNHEY and CDR2 SVGAGI come from the germline V gene. Between the trimmed V and J ends, which lost 6 bases and 0 bases, there was a span of 11 bases. The CDR3: CASSRGTANTGELFF. CDR3 sequence (DNA): TGTGCCAGCAGCCGCGGGACAGCGAACACCGGGGAGCTGTTTTTT.

The rearrangement links TRBV6-1 to TRBJ2-4; 9 bases are shared with TRBD1. Unmatched junction bases numbered 3, after V lost 1 base and J lost 8 bases. This CDR3 comprises 14 residues. Germline loops: CDR1 MNHNS, CDR2 SASEGT. CDR3 region: CASSEGGQGYIQYF. The CDR3 DNA sequence: TGTGCCAGCAGTGAAGGGGGACAGGGTTACATTCAGTACTTC.

This rearrangement joins TRBV30 to TRBJ2-1; weak D call: TRBD1 (6 bases). The CDR3 totals 15 residues. V lost 0 bases and J lost 3, with 12 bases in between. The V gene's germline CDR1 is GTSNPN and CDR2 SVGIG (reference sequence). The CDR3 DNA reads as TGTGCCTGGAGTGTACGAGGACAGCTCTACAATGAGCAGTTCTTC. Encoded protein: CAWSVRGQLYNEQFF. The whole variable domain, filled in from reference TRBV30 and TRBJ2-1, reads SQTIHQWPATLVQPVGSPLSLECTVEGTSNPNLYWYRQAAGRGLQLLFYSVGIGQISSEVPQNLSASRPQDRQFILSSKKLLLSDSGFYLCAWSVRGQLYNEQFFGPGTRLTVL.

The chain has TRBV6-1 and TRBJ2-7; 7 bases line up with TRBD1. V shed 6 bases, J shed 3 bases, and the junction held 8 bases outside the gene matches. Germline values: CDR1 MNHNS, CDR2 SASEGT. This CDR3 spans 14 amino acids. In DNA, the CDR3 is TGTGCCAGCAGCGCCGGGACAGATCTCTACGAGCAGTACTTC. Its translation: CASSAGTDLYEQYF.

V usage is TRBV27 and J usage is TRBJ1-2; D is unclear. CDR1 and CDR2 from the germline V gene are MNHEY and SMNVEV (reference sequence). V gave up 0 bases and J gave up 4 bases, with 15 bases separating them. This CDR3 comprises 16 residues. The CDR3 loop reads CASSLSWAPNLYGYTF. In nucleotides, the CDR3 is TGTGCCAGCAGTTTATCCTGGGCCCCTAACCTCTATGGCTACACCTTC.

The genes are TRBV6-5 and TRBJ1-6; D call uncertain. The CDR3 runs 14 residues. Germline CDR1 MNHEY, CDR2 SVGAGI. The V end was cut by 5 bases, the J end by 0 bases, with 5 bases between. The CDR3 region has the DNA TGTGCCAGCAGTCTCCGCTCCTATAATTCACCCCTCCACTTT. Protein sequence: CASSLRSYNSPLHF.

J is TRBJ2-3 and V is TRBV4-1, with 11 bases that match TRBD1. The CDR3 sequence is 15 residues long. Germline V gene data show CDR1 as MGHRA and CDR2 as YSYEKL. V was clipped by 2 bases and J by 6 bases; unmatched bases: 4. The CDR3 sequence: CASSQFGTGGDTQYF. CDR3 in DNA: TGCGCCAGCAGCCAATTCGGGACAGGGGGGGATACGCAGTATTTT.

Concerning this clone itself: Other DNA sequences of this sample code for an identical CDR3. The chain links TRBV4-1 to TRBJ2-1; 13 bases fit TRBD2. There are 16 residues in the CDR3. CDR1 and CDR2 from the germline V gene are MGHRA and YSYEKL. With 1 base clipped from V and 4 bases from J, the junction kept 1 base outside the gene matches. The CDR3 spells CASSQGTSGGYNEQFF. Written as DNA, the CDR3 is TGCGCCAGCAGCCAAGGGACTAGCGGGGGTTACAATGAGCAGTTCTTC.

This clone was recorded once. The chain combines TRBV5-4 with TRBJ1-6; TRBD1 aligns across 7 bases. Per the germline V gene, CDR1 is SGHNT and CDR2 is YYREEE (reference sequence). The V segment lost 1 base and the J segment 7 bases; nucleotides outside the gene matches: 11. This CDR3 has 17 amino acids. CDR3 DNA: TGTGCCAGCAGCTTGAGGTTGGGGCAGGGGGGAAATTCACCCCTCCACTTT. It translates to CASSLRLGQGGNSPLHF.

The CDR3 loop is CASSDKRDRTYEQYF. In DNA, the CDR3 is TGTGCCAGCAGCGATAAGCGGGACAGAACCTACGAGCAGTACTTC. This chain joins TRBV5-4 and TRBJ2-7; TRBD1 or TRBD2 may be the D gene (7 bases each). V lost 4 bases and J lost 2, with 16 bases in between. The CDR3 covers 15 residues. Germline V gene sequence: CDR1 SGHNT, CDR2 YYREEE (reference sequence).

The genes are TRBV6-4 and TRBJ1-3, with 7 bases aligning to TRBD1. This CDR3 spans 13 amino acids. Unmatched junction bases numbered 5, after V lost 7 bases and J lost 5 bases. CDR1 MRHNA and CDR2 SNTAGT come from the germline V gene. CDR3 sequence reads: CASNHRGRNTIYF. DNA of the CDR3: TGTGCCAGCAACCACAGGGGAAGAAACACCATATATTTT.

This clone appeared a single time. Given a much more abundant clone one base away, this may be a read error. The chain uses TRBV2 and TRBJ2-7, with a possible D match to TRBD1 (7 bases). CDR3 length: 12 residues. V lost 6 bases to trimming and J lost 3 bases, with 9 bases between them. CDR1 is SNHLY and CDR2 is FYNNEI in the germline V gene. CDR3 DNA sequence: TGTGCCAGCAGGCGGGACAGCTACGAGCAGTACTTC. Its protein product is CASRRDSYEQYF. Looking up the rest from reference TRBV2 and TRBJ2-7 gives the full variable domain: EPEVTQTPSHQVTQMGQEVILRCVPISNHLYFYWYRQILGQKVEFLVSFYNNEISEKSEIFDDQFSVERPDGSNFTLKIRSTKLEDSAMYFCASRRDSYEQYFGPGTRLTVT.

The chain joins TRBV7-8 to TRBJ1-1; D gene uncertain. The germline V gene has CDR1 SGHVS and CDR2 FQNEAQ. The CDR3 sequence is 14 residues long. Between the trimmed V and J ends, which lost 5 bases and 0 bases, there was a span of 10 bases. The CDR3 coding sequence is TGTGCCAGCAGCCCCTTGCCCCTGAACACTGAAGCTTTCTTT. Translating it yields CASSPLPLNTEAFF.

J is TRBJ2-7 and V is TRBV11-2; possible D gene TRBD2, 5 bases. With 3 bases removed from V and 0 bases from J, the gap between germline ends came to 9 bases. CDR1 is SGHAT, CDR2 FQNNGV, per germline. CDR3 length: 14 amino acids. In DNA, the CDR3 is TGTGCCAGCAGCTTCGAGGGAAGCTCCTACGAGCAGTACTTC. Translating gives CASSFEGSSYEQYF.

This chain links TRBV7-2 with TRBJ2-5, with 7 bases identical to TRBD1. The CDR3 spans 15 residues. V was clipped by 4 bases and J by 5 bases; unmatched bases: 10. The V gene's germline CDR1 is SGHTA and CDR2 FQGNSA. The CDR3 loop reads CASSSSIDRVETQYF. The CDR3 DNA reads as TGTGCCAGCAGCTCTTCTATTGACAGGGTTGAGACCCAGTACTTC.

The chain joins TRBV28 to TRBJ1-4; no reliable D call. Between the trimmed V and J ends, which lost 6 bases and 5 bases, there was a span of 7 bases. From germline, CDR1 is MDHEN and CDR2 SYDVKM. The CDR3 has 12 residues. The CDR3 sequence is CASRVRNEKLFF. The CDR3 bases are TGTGCCAGCAGGGTCAGGAATGAAAAACTGTTTTTT.

The genes are TRBV4-1 and TRBJ2-7, with 7 bases aligning to TRBD2. With V trimmed by 2 bases and J by 1 base, 14 bases remained unmatched. This CDR3 is built from 18 residues. Germline assignment: CDR1 MGHRA and CDR2 YSYEKL. The CDR3 loop reads CASSQRGVAGSTSYEQYF. CDR3 nucleotides: TGCGCCAGCAGCCAAAGAGGGGTAGCGGGCTCAACTTCCTACGAGCAGTACTTC.